This TCR beta chain was observed in a study of cytomegalovirus exposure and HLA in healthy donors (dated by TCRdb to about 2017). Regarding the research as a whole: In an earlier analysis of 587 of the donors, 276 Gb of sequence data and 100 million or so unique TCR beta sequences from about 179 million T cells were reported. An early release that covered around 590 HLA-typed donors contained approximately 300 gigabases of sequencing data and around 80 million unique TCR sequences. All discovery cohort repertoires had been generated using a single sequencing platform. The study used immunosequencing to profile the T cell repertoires of several hundred subjects and linked those repertoires to cytomegalovirus serostatus. The later analysis used no new phenotypic data to find candidate immune exposures, relying instead on TCR beta sequences and their occurrence across donors. Class I and class II HLA loci were covered by the typing at four-digit resolution. Alongside the repertoire data, information on donor age, sex, ethnicity and CMV serostatus was compiled. The study was designed to test whether signatures of past pathogen exposure could be identified by cataloging public T cell receptors. Five DR-DQ haplotypes were handled as single units for association and clustering because linkage in the cohort was strong. In a later analysis, previously published TCR beta repertoires from hundreds of donors were re-analyzed and high-resolution HLA genotyping was added so that TCR occurrence patterns could be studied. Typing coverage varied by locus: about 629-630 donors for A, B, C, DRB1 and DQB1; under 550 for DQA1; 600 to 610 for DPA1; around 490 for DPB1. The study combined high-throughput TCR immunosequencing, statistical association of individual TCRs with disease status, and machine learning to predict cytomegalovirus infection status. Besides the first cohort of 666 subjects, a separate validation cohort made up of over 95 different subjects was used. Of the roughly 400 genotyped donors, roughly 80% fell in the genetic ancestry cluster associated with self-reported Caucasian donors. Across under 500 genotyped donors of the cohort, an average of approximately 240,000 unique TCR beta nucleotide sequences per donor were sequenced, and roughly 17% of those sequences were non-productive. In an earlier analysis of several hundred of the donors, high-throughput TCR beta sequencing was used to judge whether each TCR beta V gene segment behaved as functional or pseudogenic. A later genetic analysis took genome-wide SNP genotypes for about 65% of the roughly 670 donors and used that subset as a discovery cohort. The paper as a whole reports these results and caveats: A further reported finding was that TCR beta sequences accurately predicted the HLA-A and HLA-B alleles for most subjects in the first cohort. The authors suggested that the approach could potentially be generalized to other disease states and immunological phenotypes. The classifier was reported to diagnose cytomegalovirus status with high specificity and sensitivity in both the original and validation cohorts. Most TCR sequences were observed very rarely across donors, whereas some public TCRs were present in many individuals. In a later analysis, HLA-associated TCR beta chains showed more clonal expansion and lower generation probabilities than non-associated chains that were equally common. The study listed approximately 150 TCR beta chains as associated with cytomegalovirus. Correlated functional status among segregating V segments might reflect linkage disequilibrium, but an unknown experimental factor could not be ruled out. The presence/absence analyses assumed that sequencing depth was roughly uniform across donors, and that assumption may not be true. V-gene and J-gene trimming of TCR beta chains was associated with a missense DCLRE1C variant in a later genetic analysis, and the association was replicated in an independent cohort. When HLA alleles, especially DR and DQ, strongly co-occurred, TCR associations were difficult to assign to individual alleles. About 17 rarely observed V segments, including chromosome 9 orphons, were excluded from the earlier analysis of almost 600 of the donors because counts were too low. In a later analysis, the rate of TCR association differed among HLA loci, with DRB1 alleles having the most associated TCRs and HLA-C alleles having the fewest. In a later analysis, about 16,000 TCR beta sequences were associated with specific HLA alleles at a false discovery rate of 0.05. Only TCR beta chains were sequenced in this cohort, and the absence of alpha or paired-chain data limited detectable features. HLA typing was unavailable for some donors at each locus, so association tests used only the typed subset. According to a later genetic analysis, donors in an Asian-associated ancestry cluster had fewer N-insertions in productive TCRs than the approximately 630-donor mean. In a later analysis, several top co-occurrence clusters were reported to appear linked to parvovirus B19, influenza, CMV and Epstein-Barr virus. In an earlier analysis of 450 to 750 of the donors, most TCR beta V segments appeared in productive rearrangements about 87% or about 30% of the time, broadly matching IMGT annotations. Three of the identified cytomegalovirus-associated TCR beta chains were confirmed in vitro to be specific for cytomegalovirus antigens. The only immune exposure information available for the cohort was CMV serostatus. The 87-base-pair reads could not distinguish some IMGT-functional V segments, including TRBV6-2 and TRBV6-3, so those segments were excluded. A cluster of highly shared sequence variants was judged likely to represent a technical artifact of the sequencing pipeline. In a later analysis, most CMV-associated TCR beta chains were found to appear HLA-restricted, with HLA associations seemingly driven largely by CMV exposure.

The CDR3, from cysteine to phenylalanine, totals 15 residues. Only CDR3 DNA is held: 45 bases, read in frame from base 1. After removal of 3 bases from V and 2 bases from J, the junction retains 7 bases not matched to a gene. The germline V gene gives CDR1 as MGHRA and CDR2 as YSYEKL. The cohort was made up of approximately 670 healthy bone marrow donors. At the time of sampling, all cohort members were nominally healthy, though unrecorded immune exposures were likely present. The donor was CMV seronegative and belonged to the group of 352 seronegative cohort members. A peripheral blood sample was provided by each donor, and peripheral blood mononuclear cells were used for TCR beta sequencing. Genomic DNA was extracted from the blood cell samples with the Qiagen DNeasy Blood Extraction Kit. This clone was seen just once. Its antigen specificity is not known. No much larger clonotype is one base removed from it; base qualities were not supplied.

The method behind the library was the immunoSEQ multiplex PCR assay. A mixture of 60 forward primers for TCR Vbeta segments and 13 reverse primers for TCR Jbeta segments was used in the multiplex PCR. The CDR3 region of rearranged TCR beta genes was amplified from genomic DNA with a multiplex PCR assay. Amplified TCR beta libraries were sequenced as 87-base-pair reads on the Illumina HiSeq System. In the paper's pipeline: In a later analysis, tens of millions of unique TCR beta chains were counted across the roughly 610 repertoires, and roughly 11 million of these chains were shared by at least two donors. A nearest-neighbor algorithm error-corrected the raw reads and collapsed the reads into unique sequences, merging closely related sequences to remove PCR and sequencing errors. V, D and J gene segments were assigned by aligning CDR3 sequences to IMGT reference sequences. For a sequence to be retained, a match of at least six nucleotides to both a V gene segment and a J gene segment was required. A rearrangement counted as productive if the CDR3 had no stop codons and remained in frame with V and J, and every other rearrangement counted as non-productive. CDR3 was defined by IMGT convention, running from the second conserved V-encoded cysteine to the conserved J-encoded phenylalanine. Sequences without an unambiguous match to a single V gene segment were excluded from the earlier analysis of 500 to 700 of the donors. In an earlier analysis of 587 of the donors, V segments were called functional above 56.7% productive rearrangements and were called segregating when the between-donor standard deviation exceeded 5%. A statistical classification framework was developed to diagnose cytomegalovirus status using the catalog of TCR beta chain sequences. In a later analysis, TCR nucleotide sequences were compared against IMGT/GENE-DB human TR gene sequences so that V and J genes could be assigned. A later analysis assigned CDR3 sequences and most-parsimonious VDJ recombination scenarios with the TCRdist pipeline. In a later analysis, every TCR beta chain was defined by the combination of its CDR3 amino acid sequence and its V-gene family, and reads without a unique V-gene family were dropped. A later analysis removed several hundred highly shared, low-generation-probability nucleotide sequences to deal with suspected cross-contamination and a sequencing artifact. A later analysis calculated a clonal expansion index for each public chain from normalized within-repertoire ranks of inferred template counts. In a later analysis, generation probabilities were computed using a VDJ recombination model fitted to out-of-frame rearrangements, and the results were checked against IGoR. A later analysis scored TCR-TCR, TCR-HLA and TCR-CMV co-occurrence with hypergeometric tests, applying a repertoire-size bias correction to TCR pairs. To estimate false discovery rates, a later analysis permuted the HLA or CMV assignments 20 times. In a later analysis, co-occurring TCRs were grouped using DBSCAN, and TCRdist sequence similarity was added for clustering within HLA-allele-positive subsets. Repertoires with fewer than 30,000 or more than 120,000 public chains, plus five repertoires with anomalous nucleotide sharing, were excluded from co-occurrence clustering. TCRdb mirrors the immuneACCESS table, restricted to in-frame sequences. Some clones are absent from its copies; in checked studies, under half trace to an unresolved V gene, and the reason for the others is unknown. That table is the source of V, J and clone size, and D and trimming were worked out from the DNA. The sample yields 90,000 to 100,000 clones; around 74% were counted once. 1.8% of the sample is taken by the ten largest.

Here the chain combines TRBV4-1 and TRBJ2-7, and TRBD1 matches 7 of the central bases. The sample was PBMCs. The TCR was taken from a male donor in good health and CMV-seronegative. The CDR3 in this case is CASSHRDSFPYEQYF. The nucleotide sequence reads as follows: TGCGCCAGCAGCCATCGGGACAGTTTTCCCTACGAGCAGTACTTC.